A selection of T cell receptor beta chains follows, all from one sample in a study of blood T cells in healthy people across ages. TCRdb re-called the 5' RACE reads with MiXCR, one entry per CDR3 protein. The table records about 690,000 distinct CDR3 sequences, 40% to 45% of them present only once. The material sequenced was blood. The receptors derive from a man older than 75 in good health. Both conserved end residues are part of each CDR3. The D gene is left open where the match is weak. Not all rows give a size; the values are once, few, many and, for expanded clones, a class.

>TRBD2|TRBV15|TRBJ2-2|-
CATTGLGGRSTGELFF
TGTGCCACCACCGGATTGGGGGGGAGGAGCACCGGGGAGCTGTTTTTT
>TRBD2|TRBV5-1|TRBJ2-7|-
CASSLEGSGRSYEQYF
TGCGCCAGCAGCTTGGAGGGTAGCGGGCGGTCCTACGAGCAGTACTTC
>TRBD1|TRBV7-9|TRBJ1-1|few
CASSQLDRVTEAFF
TGTGCCAGCAGCCAGTTGGACAGGGTGACTGAAGCTTTCTTT
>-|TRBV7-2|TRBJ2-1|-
CASSRTPLSPYNEQFF
TGTGCCAGCAGTCGAACGCCTCTATCCCCCTACAATGAGCAGTTCTTC
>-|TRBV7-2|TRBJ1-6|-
CASADGQRGSPLHF
TGTGCCAGCGCCGACGGACAGAGGGGGTCACCCCTCCACTTT
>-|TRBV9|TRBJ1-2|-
CASSQEPFTGYGYTF
TGTGCCAGCAGCCAAGAGCCTTTCACCGGCTATGGCTACACCTTC
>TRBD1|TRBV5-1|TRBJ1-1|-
CASRLDTGDTEAFF
TGCGCCAGCCGCCTAGACACAGGGGATACTGAAGCTTTCTTT
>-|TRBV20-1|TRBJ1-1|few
CSAREEDWGTEAFF
TGCAGTGCTAGAGAGGAGGATTGGGGCACTGAAGCTTTCTTT
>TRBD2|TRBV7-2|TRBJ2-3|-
CASSAGGSNTDTQYF
TGTGCCAGCAGCGCGGGGGGCTCGAACACAGATACGCAGTATTTT
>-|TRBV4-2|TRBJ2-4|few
CASSQDRWGAKNIQYF
TGTGCCAGCAGCCAAGATCGGTGGGGGGCCAAAAACATTCAGTACTTC
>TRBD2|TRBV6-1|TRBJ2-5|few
CASSRGTSGVPTRQETQYF
TGTGCCAGCAGCCGTGGGACTAGCGGGGTCCCCACACGACAAGAGACCCAGTACTTC
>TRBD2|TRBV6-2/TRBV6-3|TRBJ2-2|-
CASSYPSGRNTGELFF
TGTGCCAGCAGTTACCCTAGCGGAAGAAACACCGGGGAGCTGTTTTTT
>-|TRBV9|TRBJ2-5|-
CASSKRTLDGQYF
TGTGCCAGCAGCAAACGGACTCTAGACGGGCAGTACTTC
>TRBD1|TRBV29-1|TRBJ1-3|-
CSVWTGRRGNTIYF
TGCAGCGTTTGGACAGGGCGTCGTGGAAACACCATATATTTT
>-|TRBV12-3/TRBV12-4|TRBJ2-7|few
CASSGTFSYEQYF
TGTGCCAGCAGTGGGACTTTCTCCTACGAGCAGTACTTC
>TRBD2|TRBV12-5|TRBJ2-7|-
CASGMTSGTRTYNEQYF
TGTGCTAGTGGTATGACTAGCGGGACCCGCACTTACAATGAGCAGTACTTC
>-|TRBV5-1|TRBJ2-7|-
CASSLRSGVGSYEQYF
TGCGCCAGCAGCTTGAGGTCGGGGGTTGGAAGCTACGAGCAGTACTTC
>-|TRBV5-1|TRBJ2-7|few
CASSLVSGGISSYEQYF
TGCGCCAGCAGCTTGGTGTCAGGGGGGATTAGCTCCTACGAGCAGTACTTC
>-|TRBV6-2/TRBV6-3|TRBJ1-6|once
CASKIRGPTIEPHF
TGTGCCAGCAAGATACGTGGACCCACGATTGAACCCCACTTT
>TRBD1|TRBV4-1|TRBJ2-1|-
CASSQRAGGYDNEQFF
TGCGCCAGCAGCCAACGGGCAGGGGGATACGACAATGAGCAGTTCTTC
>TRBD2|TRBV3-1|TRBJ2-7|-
CASSQGSSGASSYEQYF
TGTGCCAGCAGCCAAGGCTCTAGCGGGGCAAGCTCCTACGAGCAGTACTTC
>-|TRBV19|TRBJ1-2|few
CASSTGVDYGYTF
TGTGCCAGTAGTACAGGGGTTGACTATGGCTACACCTTC
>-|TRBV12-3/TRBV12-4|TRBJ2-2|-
CASSLGLSPGELFF
TGTGCCAGCAGTTTAGGGCTGAGTCCCGGGGAGCTGTTTTTT
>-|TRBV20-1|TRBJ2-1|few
CSARKLQPGEQFF
TGCAGTGCTAGAAAGCTCCAGCCGGGTGAGCAGTTCTTC
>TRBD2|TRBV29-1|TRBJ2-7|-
CSVGHGTSDEQYF
TGCAGCGTTGGCCACGGGACTAGTGACGAGCAGTACTTC
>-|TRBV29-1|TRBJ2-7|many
CSVGGGVMSEQYF
TGCAGCGTTGGAGGGGGAGTAATGTCCGAGCAGTACTTC
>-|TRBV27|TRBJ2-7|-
CASSPFSRYERYF
TGTGCCAGCAGCCCATTTTCTCGGTACGAGCGGTACTTC
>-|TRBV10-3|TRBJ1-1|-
CAISERPTGLNTEAFF
TGTGCCATCAGTGAGAGACCCACAGGGTTGAACACTGAAGCTTTCTTT
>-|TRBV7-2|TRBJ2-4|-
CASSPWTNGQAKNIQYF
TGTGCCAGCAGCCCCTGGACTAACGGCCAGGCCAAAAACATTCAGTACTTC
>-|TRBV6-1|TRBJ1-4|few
CASRGALSKNEKLFF
TGTGCCAGCAGGGGGGCCCTTTCGAAGAATGAAAAACTGTTTTTT
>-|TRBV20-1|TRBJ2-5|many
CSAGGGYQETQYF
TGCAGTGCTGGGGGGGGCTATCAAGAGACCCAGTACTTC
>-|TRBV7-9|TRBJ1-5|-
CASSPPGQASNQPQHF
TGTGCCAGCAGCCCCCCGGGACAAGCTAGCAATCAGCCCCAGCATTTT
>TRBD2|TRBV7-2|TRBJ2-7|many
CASLETSGNWNEQYF
TGTGCCAGCCTCGAGACTAGCGGGAATTGGAACGAGCAGTACTTC
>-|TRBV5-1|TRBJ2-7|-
CASHRDTGRDEQYF
TGCGCCAGCCATAGGGATACAGGGCGAGACGAGCAGTACTTC
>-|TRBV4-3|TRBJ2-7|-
CASSPSLGDEQYF
TGCGCCAGCAGCCCGTCGCTAGGGGACGAGCAGTACTTC
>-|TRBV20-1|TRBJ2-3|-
CSARDRSTDYTDTQYF
TGCAGTGCTAGAGATCGGTCTACTGACTACACAGATACGCAGTATTTT
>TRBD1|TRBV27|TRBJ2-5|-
CASSFQGVGETQYF
TGTGCCAGCAGTTTCCAGGGGGTGGGAGAGACCCAGTACTTC
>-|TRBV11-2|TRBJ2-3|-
CASIRTGGLDTQYF
TGTGCCAGCATCCGGACTGGGGGACTGGATACGCAGTATTTT
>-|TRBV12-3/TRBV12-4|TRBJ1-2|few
CASSFSQGLYGYTF
TGTGCCAGCAGTTTTTCACAGGGTCTCTACGGCTACACCTTC
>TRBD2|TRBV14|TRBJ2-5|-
CASSQRTSAVETQYF
TGTGCCAGCAGCCAAAGGACTAGTGCGGTAGAGACCCAGTACTTC
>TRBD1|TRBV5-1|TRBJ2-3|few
CASSMDRDIDTQYF
TGCGCCAGCAGCATGGACAGGGACATAGATACGCAGTATTTT
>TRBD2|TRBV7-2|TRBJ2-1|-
CASSRSGRAREQFF
TGTGCCAGCAGCCGGAGCGGGAGGGCCAGGGAGCAGTTCTTC
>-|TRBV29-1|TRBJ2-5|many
CSVFSQGTKLETQYF
TGCAGCGTTTTCTCCCAGGGGACGAAATTGGAGACCCAGTACTTC
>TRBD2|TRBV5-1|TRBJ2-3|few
CASRKGLAGAPDTQYF
TGCGCCAGCAGAAAGGGACTAGCGGGAGCCCCAGATACGCAGTATTTT
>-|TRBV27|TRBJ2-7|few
CASHRQSTKYHEQYF
TGTGCCAGCCACCGTCAGTCGACCAAGTACCACGAGCAGTACTTC
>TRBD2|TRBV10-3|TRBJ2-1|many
CAISGTSGSRNEQFF
TGTGCCATCAGTGGGACTAGCGGGTCAAGGAATGAGCAGTTCTTC
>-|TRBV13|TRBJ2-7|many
CASATGSYEQYF
TGTGCCAGTGCGACGGGATCCTACGAGCAGTACTTC
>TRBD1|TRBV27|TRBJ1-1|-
CASSLIRGSGQPNTEAFF
TGTGCCAGCAGCCTGATACGGGGTTCGGGACAGCCAAACACTGAAGCTTTCTTT
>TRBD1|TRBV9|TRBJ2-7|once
CASSDPGQGISYEQYF
TGTGCCAGCAGCGACCCGGGACAGGGAATTTCGTATGAGCAGTACTTC
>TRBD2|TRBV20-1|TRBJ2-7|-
CSGILASGWSSYNEQYF
TGCAGTGGTATACTGGCTAGCGGGTGGAGCTCCTACAATGAGCAGTACTTC
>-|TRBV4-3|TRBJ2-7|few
CASSQGGGLSYEQYF
TGCGCCAGCAGCCAAGGGGGCGGGCTCTCCTACGAGCAGTACTTC
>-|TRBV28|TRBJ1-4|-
CASSPPMGGNEKLFF
TGTGCCAGCAGCCCCCCGATGGGGGGGAATGAAAAACTGTTTTTT
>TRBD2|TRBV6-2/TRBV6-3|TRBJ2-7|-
CASSYSHSGSYEQYF
TGTGCCAGCAGTTACTCGCATAGCGGGAGTTACGAGCAGTACTTC
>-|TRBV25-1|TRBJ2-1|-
CASSERAGEQFF
TGTGCCAGCAGTGAACGGGCGGGTGAGCAGTTCTTC
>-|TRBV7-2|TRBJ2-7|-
CANSPTATYEQYF
TGTGCCAACAGCCCAACGGCGACCTACGAGCAGTACTTC